The present T cell receptor (beta chain) was sequenced within a study of cytomegalovirus exposure and HLA in healthy donors. Study observations and caveats: A highly shared variant cluster was judged a likely technical artifact. Immune exposure information comprised only CMV serostatus. The study labeled roughly 160 TCR beta chains cytomegalovirus-associated.

The CDR3 runs 12 residues. Per germline, CDR1 SGHTA and CDR2 FQGNSA. V was shortened by 1 base and J by 4 bases, with 5 bases between the two germline ends. Only one count was recorded for this clone. Its antigen is still unknown. Vbeta (60) and Jbeta (13) primers were used in the PCR. Generated by immunoSEQ multiplex PCR, the TCRdb table keeps only in-frame clones and is missing some. This table holds roughly 180,000 clones, roughly 80% found once. The source is a woman aged 18-29 years in good health and CMV-seronegative. The specimen sequenced was PBMCs. The chain employs TRBV7-2 and TRBJ2-7; D gene uncertain. The CDR3 here is CASSLVRYEQYF. The CDR3 DNA sequence: TGTGCCAGCAGCTTAGTTAGATACGAGCAGTACTTC.